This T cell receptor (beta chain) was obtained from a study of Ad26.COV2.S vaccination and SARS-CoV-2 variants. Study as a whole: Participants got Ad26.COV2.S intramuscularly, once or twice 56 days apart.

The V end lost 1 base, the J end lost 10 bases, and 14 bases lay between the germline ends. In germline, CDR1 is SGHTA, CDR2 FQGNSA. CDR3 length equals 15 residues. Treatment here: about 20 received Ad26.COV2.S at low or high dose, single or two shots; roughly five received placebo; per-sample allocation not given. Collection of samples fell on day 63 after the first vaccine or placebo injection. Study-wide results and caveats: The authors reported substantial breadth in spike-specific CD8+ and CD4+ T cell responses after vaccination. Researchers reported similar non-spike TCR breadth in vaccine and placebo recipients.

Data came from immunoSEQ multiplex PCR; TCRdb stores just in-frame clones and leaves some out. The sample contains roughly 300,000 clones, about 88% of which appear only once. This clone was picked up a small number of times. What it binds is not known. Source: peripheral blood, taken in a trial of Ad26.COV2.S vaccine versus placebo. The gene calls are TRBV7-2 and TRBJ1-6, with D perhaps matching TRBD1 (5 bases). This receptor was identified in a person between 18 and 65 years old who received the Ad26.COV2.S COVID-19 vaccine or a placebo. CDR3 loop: CASSLGTGPFSPLHF. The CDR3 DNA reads TGTGCCAGCAGCTTAGGGACGGGGCCTTTCTCACCCCTCCACTTT.